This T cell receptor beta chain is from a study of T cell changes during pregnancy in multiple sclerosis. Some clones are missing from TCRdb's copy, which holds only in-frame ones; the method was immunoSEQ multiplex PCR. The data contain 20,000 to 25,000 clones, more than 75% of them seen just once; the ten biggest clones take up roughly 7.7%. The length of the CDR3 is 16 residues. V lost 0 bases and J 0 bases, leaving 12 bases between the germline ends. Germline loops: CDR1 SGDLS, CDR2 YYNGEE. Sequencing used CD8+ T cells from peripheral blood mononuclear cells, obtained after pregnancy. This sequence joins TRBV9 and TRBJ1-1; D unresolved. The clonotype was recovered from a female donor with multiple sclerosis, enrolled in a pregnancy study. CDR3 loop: CASSVDGSHLNTEAFF. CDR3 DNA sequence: TGTGCCAGCAGCGTAGACGGTTCTCACCTGAACACTGAAGCTTTCTTT.